These 14 T cell receptor beta chains were sequenced from one sample in a study of T-cell reconstitution after alpha-beta-depleted transplantation in children (dated by TCRdb to about 2016). The protocol used for the library was PCR. The sequencing machine was an Illumina HiSeq 2500. Molecular barcoding was employed in the preparation of TCR libraries, with unique molecular identifiers being used to normalize TCRbeta repertoire quantification. TCRdb cleaned the public reads at Q25 with fastp, built clones with MiXCR and kept in-frame beta chains. Rows matching on CDR3 protein sequence are summarized as one entry with the most common DNA and genes. In this sample the table shows more than 550,000 distinct CDR3 sequences, 8% to 11% of which occur a single time. The ten largest clonotypes hold about 4% of the sample. The sequenced sample was PBMCs from the stem cell graft donor, obtained from the stem cell graft. These receptors all come from a human donor who donated a stem cell graft to a child with acute myeloid leukemia.

The gene calls are TRBV5-1 and TRBJ2-3; perhaps TRBD2 as D (5 bases). Trimming took 3 bases from V and 0 from J, leaving 23 bases between them. The CDR3 totals 19 residues. Germline CDR1 reads SGHRS; CDR2 reads YFSETQ. The CDR3 reads CASSWPWAGELTSTDTQYF. For the CDR3, the DNA is TGCGCCAGCAGCTGGCCCTGGGCGGGCGAACTAACTAGCACAGATACGCAGTATTTT.

This clonotype has a handful of counts. This rearrangement joins TRBV12-3 or TRBV12-4 to TRBJ2-7, with D hard to call. Deletions cut 3 bases from V and 0 bases from J, with 15 bases between. There are 16 residues in the CDR3. The CDR3 here is CASSFRSGLPSYEQYF. DNA of the CDR3: TGTGCCAGCAGTTTTCGTTCGGGTCTCCCCTCCTACGAGCAGTACTTC.

This clonotype was detected only a few times. CDR3 nucleotides: TGCAGTGCTAGAGCGGGACAGGGGTTATTTCAGCCCCAGCATTTT. Its translation is CSARAGQGLFQPQHF. The chain combines TRBV20-1 with TRBJ1-5, with TRBD1 identical over 10 bases. J gave up 6 bases and V 1 base, and 6 bases lay outside the gene matches. The V gene's germline CDR1 is DFQATT and CDR2 SNEGSKA (reference sequence). The CDR3 consists of 15 residues.

J is TRBJ1-2 and V is TRBV11-1; D is possibly TRBD1 (5 bases). The CDR3 contains 17 residues. V dropped 2 bases and J dropped 4 bases, with 20 bases sitting between them. CDR1 and CDR2 from the germline V gene are SGHAT and FQDESV (reference sequence). CDR3 coding DNA: TGTGCCAGCAGCTTAAGCCACGGTGGAGGGGCTTCCTATGGCTACACCTTC. Its translation: CASSLSHGGGASYGYTF. Full variable domain (missing parts from reference TRBV11-1 and TRBJ1-2): EAEVAQSPRYKITEKSQAVAFWCDPISGHATLYWYRQILGQGPELLVQFQDESVVDDSQLPKDRFSAERLKGVDSTLKIQPAELGDSAMYLCASSLSHGGGASYGYTFGSGTRLTVV.

This clonotype appeared many times. This sequence joins TRBV24-1 and TRBJ2-6; tentative D call: TRBD1 (6 bases). CDR1 and CDR2 (germline): KGHDR, SFDVKD. The CDR3 consists of 17 residues. V was clipped by 4 bases and J by 4 bases, with 16 bases between them. Here the CDR3 reads CATSEGEGTTGANVLTF. The CDR3 coding sequence is TGTGCCACCAGTGAGGGGGAAGGGACAACCGGGGCCAACGTCCTGACTTTC.

DNA for the CDR3: TGCGCCAGCAGCCAAGATGTCACTAGATATAATTCACCCCTCCACTTT. Its translation: CASSQDVTRYNSPLHF. The chain couples TRBV4-3 to TRBJ1-6; D is ambiguous. There are 16 residues in the CDR3. Germline lookup yields CDR1 LGHNA and CDR2 YSLEER. V gave up 0 bases and J gave up 4 bases, with 10 bases separating them.

The chain links TRBV7-6 to TRBJ1-2; TRBD1 aligns across 9 bases. CDR3 length: 15 residues. Germline V gene sequence: CDR1 SGHVS, CDR2 FNYEAQ. J was trimmed by 7 bases and V by 5 bases; bases with no gene match: 11. Written as DNA, the CDR3 is TGTGCCAGCAGCCCCGATTGGACAGGGGCGAGTGGCTACACCTTC. It yields the protein CASSPDWTGASGYTF.

This clonotype was detected a few times. This chain uses TRBV29-1 with TRBJ2-7; D is unresolved. The V gene lost 0 bases and the J gene lost 3 bases, with 9 bases spanning the gap. This CDR3 contains 13 residues. The germline CDR1 and CDR2 sequences are SQVTM and ANQGSEA. Here the CDR3 DNA reads TGCAGCGTTGAAGACATCCGTAGCTACGAGCAGTACTTC. Amino acid sequence: CSVEDIRSYEQYF.

This clonotype was detected only a few times. The rearrangement links TRBV12-3 or TRBV12-4 to TRBJ1-5; a possible D gene is TRBD1 (6 bases). The CDR3 runs 17 residues. With 1 base removed from V and 6 bases from J, the gap between germline ends came to 19 bases. This CDR3 reads CASSLDLTGLFLQPQHF. CDR3 bases: TGTGCCAGCAGTTTAGACTTGACAGGTTTATTCCTTCAGCCCCAGCATTTT.

This clonotype was found a few times. This chain links TRBV6-5 with TRBJ1-1; TRBD1 aligns across 8 bases. The CDR3 totals 16 residues. CDR1 is MNHEY, CDR2 SVGAGI, per germline. The V segment lost 0 bases and the J segment 0 bases; nucleotides outside the gene matches: 3. The CDR3 region is CASSYSPGQVNTEAFF. In DNA, the CDR3 is TGTGCCAGCAGTTACTCCCCGGGACAGGTGAACACTGAAGCTTTCTTT.

A few counts support this clonotype. The V call is TRBV30, the J call TRBJ1-5; 8 nucleotides match TRBD1. Per the germline V gene, CDR1 is GTSNPN and CDR2 is SVGIG (reference sequence). The CDR3 spans 13 residues. Trimming cost V 4 bases and J 4 bases; bases outside gene matches: 3. CDR3 sequence: CAWTDRGNQPQHF. The CDR3 DNA is TGTGCCTGGACCGACAGGGGAAATCAGCCCCAGCATTTT.

This clonotype was found many times. The rearrangement uses TRBV28 and TRBJ2-6; D is undetermined. Germline CDR1 reads MDHEN; CDR2 reads SYDVKM. V gave up 7 bases and J gave up 0 bases, with 13 bases separating them. The CDR3 is 16 amino acids. This chain's CDR3 is CASKTPFPSGANVLTF. DNA of the CDR3: TGTGCCAGCAAAACCCCGTTCCCCTCTGGGGCCAACGTCCTGACTTTC.

Only one count was recorded for this clonotype. This chain uses TRBV29-1 with TRBJ2-7, with D unclear. The CDR3 length is 13 residues. Germline assignment: CDR1 SQVTM and CDR2 ANQGSEA. Trimming cost V 4 bases and J 3 bases, with 13 bases left between them. The CDR3 region has the DNA TGCAGCGTTGCCGAAGCCTCGGGCTACGAGCAGTACTTC. Translated: CSVAEASGYEQYF.

The V gene is TRBV2, the J gene TRBJ2-5; 10 bases line up with TRBD1. The CDR3 length is 14 residues. J lost 5 bases, V lost 5 bases, and 5 bases had no gene match. CDR1 and CDR2 from the germline V gene are SNHLY and FYNNEI. The CDR3 region has the DNA TGTGCCAGCAGTTCCGGGACAGGGGACGAGACCCAGTACTTC. Protein sequence: CASSSGTGDETQYF.